This TCR beta chain emerged from a study of T-cell memory formation after mild COVID-19. Turning to the study itself: Clustering of TCRs was largely donor specific.

There are 16 residues in the CDR3. Trimming stripped 0 bases from V and 2 bases from J, with 13 bases between. CDR1 and CDR2 from the germline V gene are MNHEY and SVGAGI. TCRdb recomputed calls from the 5' RACE reads with MiXCR, one row per CDR3 protein. Of 470,000 or so distinct CDR3 sequences listed, 20% are singletons. Notes on the study in general: CD4+ contracting clones lay mainly in CM and EM, CD8+ ones in EMRA. A subset of responding clones appeared in pre-infection memory, suggesting cross-reactive memory joined. In second-wave clones peaking day 37, SARS-CoV-2 specificity remained unconfirmed.

Notes on this clonotype: What it binds is not known.

The source of this sequence is an adult woman who had mild COVID-19 (a few samples of this study predate the infection). Cell type and time point are not known. The rearrangement links TRBV6-5 to TRBJ2-5; a possible D gene is TRBD2 (6 bases). Sequencing input: PBMCs or a T cell subset sorted from them (not recorded which). The DNA for the CDR3 is TGTGCCAGCAGTTACTCCCTCAGCGGGCCTCAAGAGACCCAGTACTTC. Encoded protein: CASSYSLSGPQETQYF.